These 7 T cell receptor beta chains were all obtained from the same sample, sequenced in a study of T cells in Graves' hyperthyroidism and ophthalmopathy. TCR beta CDR3 region amplification was performed from RNA transcripts. The HTBI primer set was used in a first-round RT-PCR of the TCR CDR3. Each CDR3 protein is one row after TCRdb ran MiXCR on the multiplex PCR reads. The repertoire includes a few hundred thousand distinct CDR3 sequences, approximately 13% of them detected once, and 5% to 6% sits in the top ten. Input material: blood. All receptors come from a young woman with Graves' hyperthyroidism.

This clonotype was recorded at least ten times. The V and J genes are TRBV12-3 or TRBV12-4 and TRBJ2-7; a possible D gene is TRBD2 (5 bases). CDR3 length: 13 amino acids. With 3 bases removed from V and 1 base from J, the gap between germline ends came to 7 bases. The CDR3 region is CASSFRESYEQYF. In DNA, the CDR3 is TGTGCCAGCAGTTTTAGGGAGTCCTACGAGCAGTACTTC.

This clonotype appeared a few times. The V gene is TRBV5-1, the J gene TRBJ1-5, with D possibly being TRBD1 (5 bases). Germline CDR1 is SGHRS and CDR2 is YFSETQ. The CDR3 has 14 amino acids. Deletions cut 4 bases from V and 5 bases from J, with 13 bases between. Here the CDR3 DNA reads TGCGCCAGCAGCCAGGGTCCGGCCGATCAGCCCCAGCATTTT. Amino acid sequence: CASSQGPADQPQHF.

This clonotype was seen ten or more times. The rearrangement links TRBV20-1 to TRBJ2-1, with TRBD2 identical over 12 bases. Germline V gene lookup returns CDR1 DFQATT and CDR2 SNEGSKA (reference sequence). The V gene end was trimmed by 3 bases and the J gene end by 4 bases; junction bases not matched to a gene: 1. The CDR3 has 14 amino acids. This chain's CDR3 is CSARTSGRYNEQFF. CDR3 coding DNA: TGCAGTGCTAGGACTAGCGGGAGATACAATGAGCAGTTCTTC.

This clonotype occurred many times. The CDR3 nucleotides are TGCAGTTTCTCGGATGAGCAGTTCTTC. This translates into CSFSDEQFF. The gene calls are TRBV20-1 and TRBJ2-1; D is unclear. The CDR3 contains 9 residues. The V end lost 8 bases, the J end lost 8 bases, and 7 bases lay between the germline ends. Germline V gene data show CDR1 as DFQATT and CDR2 as SNEGSKA (reference sequence).

This clonotype was observed at least ten times. V gene TRBV11-2 combines with J gene TRBJ2-7; D uncertain. This CDR3 comprises 15 residues. V lost 1 base, J lost 2 bases, and 12 bases lay in between. Germline V gives CDR1 SGHAT, CDR2 FQNNGV. CDR3 DNA: TGTGCCAGCAGCTTAGGACGAGGCCGCACCTACGAGCAGTACTTC. Protein sequence: CASSLGRGRTYEQYF.

The chain joins TRBV18 to TRBJ2-7, with unresolved D. Germline loops: CDR1 KGHSH, CDR2 LQKENI. The CDR3 is 15 residues long. V lost 2 bases to trimming and J lost 2 bases, with 13 bases between them. CDR3 DNA sequence: TGTGCCAGCTCACCAACGAAGGTACGGGCCTACGAGCAGTACTTC. Its translation: CASSPTKVRAYEQYF.

The table lists this clonotype with many counts. The chain joins TRBV15 to TRBJ2-5; 12 positions match TRBD2. The CDR3 consists of 15 residues. The V gene's germline CDR1 is LNHNV and CDR2 YYDKDF (reference sequence). V gave up 1 base and J gave up 4 bases; unmatched junction bases: 1. This CDR3 is CATSRVGLAGETQYF. CDR3 DNA sequence: TGTGCCACCAGCAGAGTGGGACTAGCGGGAGAGACCCAGTACTTC.